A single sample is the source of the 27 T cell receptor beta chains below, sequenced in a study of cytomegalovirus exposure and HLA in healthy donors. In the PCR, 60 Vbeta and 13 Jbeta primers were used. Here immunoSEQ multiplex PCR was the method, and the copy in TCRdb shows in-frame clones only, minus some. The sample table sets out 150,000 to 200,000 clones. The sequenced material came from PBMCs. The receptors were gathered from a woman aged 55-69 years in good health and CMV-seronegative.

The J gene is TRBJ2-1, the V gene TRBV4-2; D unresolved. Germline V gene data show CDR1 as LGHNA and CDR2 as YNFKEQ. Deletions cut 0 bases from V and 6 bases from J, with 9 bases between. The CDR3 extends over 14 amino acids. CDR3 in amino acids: CASSQETQLNEQFF. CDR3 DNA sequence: TGTGCCAGCAGCCAAGAAACTCAACTCAATGAGCAGTTCTTC.

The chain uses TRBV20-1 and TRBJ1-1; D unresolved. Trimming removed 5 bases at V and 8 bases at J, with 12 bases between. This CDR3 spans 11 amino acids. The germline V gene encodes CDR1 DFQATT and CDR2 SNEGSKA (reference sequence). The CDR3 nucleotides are TGCAGTGCTCCCCGTGGAGCCGAAGCTTTCTTT. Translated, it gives CSAPRGAEAFF.

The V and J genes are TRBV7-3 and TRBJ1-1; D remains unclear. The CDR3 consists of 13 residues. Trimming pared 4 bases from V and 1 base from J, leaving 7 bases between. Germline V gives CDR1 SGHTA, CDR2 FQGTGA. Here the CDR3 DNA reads TGTGCCAGCAGCTCTAAGTGGAACACTGAAGCTTTCTTT. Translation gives CASSSKWNTEAFF.

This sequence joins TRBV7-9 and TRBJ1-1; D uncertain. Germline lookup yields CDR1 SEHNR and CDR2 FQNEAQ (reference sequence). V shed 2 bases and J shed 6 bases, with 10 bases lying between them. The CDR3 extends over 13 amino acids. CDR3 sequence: CASSLQEGSEAFF. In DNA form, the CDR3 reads TGTGCCAGCAGCTTACAAGAGGGATCTGAAGCTTTCTTT.

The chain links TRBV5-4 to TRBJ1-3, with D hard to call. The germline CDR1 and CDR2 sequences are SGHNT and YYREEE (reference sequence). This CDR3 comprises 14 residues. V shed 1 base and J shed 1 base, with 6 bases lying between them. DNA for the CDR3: TGTGCCAGCAGCTTGCGGGGATCTGGAAACACCATATATTTT. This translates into CASSLRGSGNTIYF.

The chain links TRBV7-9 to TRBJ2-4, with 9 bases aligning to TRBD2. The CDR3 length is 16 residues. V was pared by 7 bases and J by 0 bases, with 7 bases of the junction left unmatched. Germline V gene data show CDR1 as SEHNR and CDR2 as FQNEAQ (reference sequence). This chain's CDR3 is CASTRLAVKAKNIQYF. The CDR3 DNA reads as TGTGCCAGCACCAGACTAGCGGTAAAAGCCAAAAACATTCAGTACTTC.

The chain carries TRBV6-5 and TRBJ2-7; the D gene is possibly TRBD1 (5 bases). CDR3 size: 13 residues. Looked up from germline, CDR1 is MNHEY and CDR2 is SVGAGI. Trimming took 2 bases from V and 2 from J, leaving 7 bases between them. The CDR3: CASSYDRAYEQYF. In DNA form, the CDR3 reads TGTGCCAGCAGTTACGACAGAGCCTACGAGCAGTACTTC.

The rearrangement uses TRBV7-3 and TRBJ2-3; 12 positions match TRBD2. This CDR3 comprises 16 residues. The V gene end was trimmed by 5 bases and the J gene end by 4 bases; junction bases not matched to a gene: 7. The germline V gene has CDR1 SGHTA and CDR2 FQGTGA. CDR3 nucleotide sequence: TGTGCCAGCAGCATCCAACTAGCGGGGGGCCCAGATACGCAGTATTTT. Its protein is CASSIQLAGGPDTQYF. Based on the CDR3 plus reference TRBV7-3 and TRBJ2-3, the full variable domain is GAGVSQTPSNKVTEKGKYVELRCDPISGHTALYWYRQSLGQGPEFLIYFQGTGAADDSGLPNDRFFAVRPEGSVSTLKIQRTERGDSAVYLCASSIQLAGGPDTQYFGPGTRLTVL.

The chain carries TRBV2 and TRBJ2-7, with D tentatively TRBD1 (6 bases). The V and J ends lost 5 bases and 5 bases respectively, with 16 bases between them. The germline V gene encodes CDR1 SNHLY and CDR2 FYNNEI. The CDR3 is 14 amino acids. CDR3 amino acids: CASSKGELENEQYF. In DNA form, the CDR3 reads TGTGCCAGCAGTAAGGGGGAGCTCGAAAACGAGCAGTACTTC.

The CDR3 coding sequence is TGTGCCTGGAGTCGGCCCGGGACAGGGGGCACTAATGAAAAACTGTTTTTT. Residues: CAWSRPGTGGTNEKLFF. The chain recombines TRBV30 with TRBJ1-4; 12 nucleotides align to TRBD1. CDR3 length equals 17 residues. V dropped 2 bases and J dropped 2; count of bases not matched to a gene: 6. Germline-derived CDR1 and CDR2 are GTSNPN and SVGIG (reference sequence).

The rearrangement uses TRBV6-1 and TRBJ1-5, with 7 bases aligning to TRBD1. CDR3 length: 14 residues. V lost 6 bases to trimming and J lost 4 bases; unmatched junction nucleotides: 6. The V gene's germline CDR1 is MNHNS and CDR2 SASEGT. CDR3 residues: CASRQTGTNQPQHF. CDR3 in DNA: TGTGCCAGCAGGCAGACAGGGACAAATCAGCCCCAGCATTTT.

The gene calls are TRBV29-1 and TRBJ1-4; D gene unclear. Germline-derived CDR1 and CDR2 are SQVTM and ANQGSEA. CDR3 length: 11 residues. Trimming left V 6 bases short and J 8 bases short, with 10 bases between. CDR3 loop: CSVLVGEKLFF. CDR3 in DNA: TGCAGCGTCCTAGTAGGAGAAAAACTGTTTTTT.

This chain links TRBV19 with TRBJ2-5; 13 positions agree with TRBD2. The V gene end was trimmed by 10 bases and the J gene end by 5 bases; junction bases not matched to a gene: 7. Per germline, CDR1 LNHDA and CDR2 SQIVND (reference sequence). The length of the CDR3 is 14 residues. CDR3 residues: CATRLAGGRETQYF. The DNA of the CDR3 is TGTGCCACCCGACTAGCGGGGGGACGGGAGACCCAGTACTTC.

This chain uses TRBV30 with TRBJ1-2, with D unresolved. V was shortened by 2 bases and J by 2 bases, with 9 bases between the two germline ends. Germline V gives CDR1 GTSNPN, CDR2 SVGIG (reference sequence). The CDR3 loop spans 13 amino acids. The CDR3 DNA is TGTGCCTGGAGTCCCGGGGAAAACTATGGCTACACCTTC. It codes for CAWSPGENYGYTF.

CDR3 bases: TGTGCCAGCAGCCCAAGAGGGGGGGGCAGGGTTCAAGAGACCCAGTACTTC. It yields the protein CASSPRGGGRVQETQYF. V gene TRBV7-3 combines with J gene TRBJ2-5; weak D call: TRBD2 (7 bases). Trimming removed 5 bases from V and 2 bases from J, with 21 bases in between. The CDR3 is made up of 17 amino acids. Per the germline V gene, CDR1 is SGHTA and CDR2 is FQGTGA. Supplemented by reference TRBV7-3 and TRBJ2-5, the full variable domain reads GAGVSQTPSNKVTEKGKYVELRCDPISGHTALYWYRQSLGQGPEFLIYFQGTGAADDSGLPNDRFFAVRPEGSVSTLKIQRTERGDSAVYLCASSPRGGGRVQETQYFGPGTRLLVL.

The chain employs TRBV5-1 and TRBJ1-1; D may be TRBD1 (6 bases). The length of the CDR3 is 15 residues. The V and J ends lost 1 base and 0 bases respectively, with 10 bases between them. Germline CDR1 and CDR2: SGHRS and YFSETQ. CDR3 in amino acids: CASSLQDSMNTEAFF. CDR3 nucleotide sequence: TGCGCCAGCAGCTTGCAGGACAGCATGAACACTGAAGCTTTCTTT.

CDR3 DNA: TGTGCCAGCAGCAAAAGAGTAGCGGGACCCACAGATACGCAGTATTTT. Translated: CASSKRVAGPTDTQYF. This chain uses TRBV7-2 with TRBJ2-3, with 8 bases that match TRBD2. This CDR3 spans 16 amino acids. CDR1 and CDR2 (germline): SGHTA, FQGNSA. Germline trimming cut 5 bases from V and 2 bases from J; bases unmatched to any gene: 9.

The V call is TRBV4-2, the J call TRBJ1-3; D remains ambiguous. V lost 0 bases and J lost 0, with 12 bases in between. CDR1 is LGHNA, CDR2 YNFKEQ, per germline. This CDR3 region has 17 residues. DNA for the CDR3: TGTGCCAGCAGCCAAGAAAGAGGTGGTGCCTCTGGAAACACCATATATTTT. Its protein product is CASSQERGGASGNTIYF.

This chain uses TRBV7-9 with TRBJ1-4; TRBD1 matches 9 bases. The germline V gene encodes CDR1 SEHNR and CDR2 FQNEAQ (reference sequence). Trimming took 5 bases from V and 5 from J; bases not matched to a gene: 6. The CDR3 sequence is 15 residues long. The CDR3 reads CASSRRTGENEKLFF. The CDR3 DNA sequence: TGTGCCAGCAGCCGAAGGACAGGGGAAAATGAAAAACTGTTTTTT.

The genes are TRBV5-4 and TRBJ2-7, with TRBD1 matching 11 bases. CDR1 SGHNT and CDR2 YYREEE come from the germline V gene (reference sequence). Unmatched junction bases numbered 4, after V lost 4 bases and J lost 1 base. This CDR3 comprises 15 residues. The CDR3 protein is CASSPRDRGSYEQYF. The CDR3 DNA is TGTGCCAGCAGCCCCCGGGACAGGGGGTCCTACGAGCAGTACTTC.

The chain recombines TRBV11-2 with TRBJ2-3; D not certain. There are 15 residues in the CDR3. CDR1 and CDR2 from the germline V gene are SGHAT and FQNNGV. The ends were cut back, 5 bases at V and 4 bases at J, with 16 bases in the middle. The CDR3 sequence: CASSPLYGPSDTQYF. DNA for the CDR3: TGTGCCAGCAGCCCCCTTTATGGGCCCTCAGATACGCAGTATTTT.

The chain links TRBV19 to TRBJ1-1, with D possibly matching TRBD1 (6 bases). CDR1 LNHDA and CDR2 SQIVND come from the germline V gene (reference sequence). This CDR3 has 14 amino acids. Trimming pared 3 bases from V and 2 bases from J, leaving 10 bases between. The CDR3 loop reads CASSIQQGNTEAFF. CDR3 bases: TGTGCCAGTAGTATTCAACAGGGAAACACTGAAGCTTTCTTT.

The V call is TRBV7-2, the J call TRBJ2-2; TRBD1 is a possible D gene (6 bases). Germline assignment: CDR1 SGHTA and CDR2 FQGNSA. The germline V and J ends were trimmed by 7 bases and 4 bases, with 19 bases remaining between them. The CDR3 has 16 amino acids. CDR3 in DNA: TGTGCCAGCATCCCTGGGGGCGGGTCGGTCACCGGGGAGCTGTTTTTT. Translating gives CASIPGGGSVTGELFF.

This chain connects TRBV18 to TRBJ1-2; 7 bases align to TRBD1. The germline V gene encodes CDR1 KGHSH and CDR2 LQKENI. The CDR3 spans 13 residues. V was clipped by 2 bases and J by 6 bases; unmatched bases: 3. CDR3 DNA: TGTGCCAGCTCACCAGGGGACAGTGATGGCTACACCTTC. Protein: CASSPGDSDGYTF.

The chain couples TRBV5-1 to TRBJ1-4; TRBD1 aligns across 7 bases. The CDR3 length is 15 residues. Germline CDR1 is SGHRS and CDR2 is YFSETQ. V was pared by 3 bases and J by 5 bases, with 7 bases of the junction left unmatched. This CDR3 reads CASSSTGSLNEKLFF. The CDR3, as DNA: TGCGCCAGCAGCTCGACAGGGAGCCTCAATGAAAAACTGTTTTTT.

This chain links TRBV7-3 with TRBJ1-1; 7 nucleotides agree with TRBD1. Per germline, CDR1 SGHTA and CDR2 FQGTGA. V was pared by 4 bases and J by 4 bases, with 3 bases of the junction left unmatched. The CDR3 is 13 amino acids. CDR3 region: CASSYDRATEAFF. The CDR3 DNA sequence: TGTGCCAGCAGCTACGACAGGGCCACTGAAGCTTTCTTT.

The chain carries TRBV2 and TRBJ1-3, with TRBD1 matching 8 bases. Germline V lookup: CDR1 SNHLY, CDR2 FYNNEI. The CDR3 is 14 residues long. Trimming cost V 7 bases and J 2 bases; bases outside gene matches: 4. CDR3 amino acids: CASNLDRAGNTIYF. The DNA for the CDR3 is TGTGCCAGCAATCTGGACAGGGCTGGAAACACCATATATTTT.